The T cell receptor beta chain under discussion was sequenced for a study of cytomegalovirus exposure and HLA in healthy donors. Both 60 Vbeta primers and 13 Jbeta primers went into the PCR. Clones were sequenced by immunoSEQ multiplex PCR, and TCRdb holds only the in-frame ones, with some missing. The table records around 150,000 clones, nearly 90% of them present only once. The trim removed 5 bases at V and 1 base at J, leaving 3 bases unmatched. There are 14 residues in the CDR3. Looked up from germline, CDR1 is LNHDA and CDR2 is SQIVND (reference sequence). This sequence originates from a woman aged 40-49 years in good health and CMV-seronegative. The sequencing input was PBMCs. The chain couples TRBV19 to TRBJ1-1; 8 bases are shared with TRBD1. This chain's CDR3 is CASSAGQGNTEAFF. In DNA, the CDR3 is TGTGCCAGTAGTGCCGGACAGGGGAACACTGAAGCTTTCTTT.